One sample yielded the 29 T cell receptor beta chains listed below, sequenced in a study of PD-1 blockade in classical Hodgkin lymphoma. Assay: immunoSEQ multiplex PCR; the TCRdb copy retains only in-frame clones and omits some. Among approximately 10,000 clones, less than 90% were seen once, and the ten largest hold 30% to 40%. Autologous stem cell transplantation was followed by relapse in every patient, and brentuximab vedotin exposure varied. Thawed PBMCs supplied CD8+ T cells via magnetic negative selection. This specimen consisted of CD8+ T cells from blood, obtained at baseline. The receptors stem from a human donor with classical Hodgkin lymphoma.

The CDR3 sequence: CASSSPRAGSPLHF. CDR3 coding DNA: TGTGCCAGCAGCTCACCCCGGGCTGGTTCACCCCTCCACTTT. This chain connects TRBV27 to TRBJ1-6; D not certain. The CDR3 spans 14 residues. V lost 6 bases, J lost 9 bases, and 15 bases lay in between. From germline, CDR1 is MNHEY and CDR2 SMNVEV (reference sequence).

V is TRBV4-3 and J is TRBJ2-2, with TRBD2 matching over 11 bases. Per germline, CDR1 LGHNA and CDR2 YSLEER. CDR3 length: 17 amino acids. V gave up 5 bases and J gave up 5 bases; unmatched junction bases: 10. The CDR3 protein is CASSIVAGGPGTGELFF. The CDR3 DNA is TGCGCCAGCAGCATCGTAGCGGGAGGGCCTGGTACCGGGGAGCTGTTTTTT.

This clone was seen a few times. V and J are TRBV2 and TRBJ1-3; tentatively, D is TRBD1 (5 bases). Between the trimmed V and J ends, which lost 7 bases and 0 bases, there was a span of 13 bases. Germline V lookup: CDR1 SNHLY, CDR2 FYNNEI. The CDR3 length is 15 residues. CDR3 coding DNA: TGTGCCAGCACCGAGGGGCTGTACTCTGGAAACACCATATATTTT. This codes for CASTEGLYSGNTIYF.

The V call is TRBV6-5, the J call TRBJ2-7; D is ambiguous. The V gene's germline CDR1 is MNHEY and CDR2 SVGAGI. This CDR3 comprises 12 residues. Trimming removed 6 bases at V and 6 bases at J, with 12 bases between. CDR3 sequence: CASSWLNGEQYF. CDR3 DNA: TGTGCCAGCAGCTGGTTAAACGGCGAGCAGTACTTC.

This chain connects TRBV29-1 to TRBJ1-2, with 9 bases fitting TRBD1. The CDR3 extends over 15 amino acids. V dropped 0 bases and J dropped 4; count of bases not matched to a gene: 6. CDR1 and CDR2 (germline): SQVTM, ANQGSEA. The CDR3 spells CSVEDPGTGLYGYTF. The CDR3 DNA sequence: TGCAGCGTTGAAGACCCCGGGACAGGGCTCTATGGCTACACCTTC.

The chain employs TRBV14 and TRBJ1-1; D possibly corresponds to TRBD1 (5 bases). The CDR3 sequence is 13 residues long. V was clipped by 2 bases and J by 6 bases, with 10 bases between them. Per the germline V gene, CDR1 is SGHDN and CDR2 is FVKESK. CDR3 coding DNA: TGTGCCAGCAGCCAACTTTCAGGGCCTGAAGCTTTCTTT. It specifies CASSQLSGPEAFF.

V usage is TRBV19 and J usage is TRBJ2-3, with 7 bases aligning to TRBD2. The CDR3 is 15 residues long. V was pared by 4 bases and J by 0 bases, with 4 bases of the junction left unmatched. Germline CDR1 is LNHDA and CDR2 is SQIVND (reference sequence). The CDR3 sequence: CASSTLAASTDTQYF. The DNA for the CDR3 is TGTGCCAGTAGTACCCTAGCGGCAAGCACAGATACGCAGTATTTT.

The V and J genes are TRBV11-1 and TRBJ2-7; 8 bases align to TRBD1. The CDR3 extends over 16 amino acids. J was trimmed by 3 bases and V by 5 bases; bases with no gene match: 12. Germline CDR1 SGHAT, CDR2 FQDESV (reference sequence). CDR3 coding DNA: TGTGCCAGCAGCCTAGGACGGGGACAGGCGGACTACGAGCAGTACTTC. It encodes CASSLGRGQADYEQYF.

V usage is TRBV7-8 and J usage is TRBJ1-1; TRBD1 might be the D (6 bases). Germline values: CDR1 SGHVS, CDR2 FQNEAQ. Trimming removed 1 base at V and 4 bases at J, with 10 bases between. The length of the CDR3 is 14 residues. The DNA of the CDR3 is TGTGCCAGCAGCTTAGAGGGGGAGGGCACTGAAGCTTTCTTT. Its translation is CASSLEGEGTEAFF. Combining the CDR3 with reference TRBV7-8 and TRBJ1-1 gives the whole variable domain GAGVSQSPRYKVAKRGQDVALRCDPISGHVSLFWYQQALGQGPEFLTYFQNEAQLDKSGLPSDRFFAERPEGSVSTLKIQRTQQEDSAVYLCASSLEGEGTEAFFGQGTRLTVV.

This chain connects TRBV6-5 to TRBJ2-1, with 7 bases that match TRBD2. The CDR3 has 14 amino acids. V shed 5 bases and J 3 bases; nucleotides not matched to a gene: 4. Germline CDR1 is MNHEY and CDR2 is SVGAGI. The CDR3 sequence: CASSGDYLYNEQFF. DNA of the CDR3: TGTGCCAGCAGTGGGGACTATCTCTACAATGAGCAGTTCTTC.

The CDR3 nucleotides read TGTGCCAGCAGCTTGAGCCGCCACGAGCAGTACTTC. Translated: CASSLSRHEQYF. The genes are TRBV7-9 and TRBJ2-7; D gene unclear. Germline CDR1 reads SEHNR; CDR2 reads FQNEAQ (reference sequence). The CDR3 sequence is 12 residues long. Trimming left V 3 bases short and J 5 bases short, with 8 bases between.

This clone was recorded only once. This sequence joins TRBV6-5 and TRBJ1-1; 8 nucleotides line up with TRBD1. This CDR3 is built from 15 residues. CDR1 MNHEY and CDR2 SVGAGI come from the germline V gene. With V trimmed by 7 bases and J by 1 base, 8 bases remained unmatched. The chain's CDR3 is CASIITTGGNTEAFF. For the CDR3, the DNA is TGTGCCAGCATCATAACAACAGGGGGGAACACTGAAGCTTTCTTT.

By proportion, this clone is medium-sized. The CDR3 region is CASSTQGGKDGYTF. CDR3 bases: TGTGCCAGCAGTACTCAGGGGGGGAAGGATGGCTACACCTTC. This sequence joins TRBV6-5 and TRBJ1-2; 7 bases fit TRBD1. CDR3 length equals 14 residues. Per germline, CDR1 MNHEY and CDR2 SVGAGI. V was pared by 5 bases and J by 6 bases, with 9 bases of the junction left unmatched.

The V gene is TRBV5-6, the J gene TRBJ2-5, with 11 bases that match TRBD2. The germline V gene has CDR1 SGHDT and CDR2 YYEEEE. V was clipped by 2 bases and J by 5 bases; unmatched bases: 11. The CDR3 is made up of 17 amino acids. In DNA form, the CDR3 reads TGTGCCAGCAGCTTCTTGCCTAGCGGGAGGACGTGGGAGACCCAGTACTTC. Its translation: CASSFLPSGRTWETQYF. Supplemented by reference TRBV5-6 and TRBJ2-5, the full variable domain reads DAGVTQSPTHLIKTRGQQVTLRCSPKSGHDTVSWYQQALGQGPQFIFQYYEEEERQRGNFPDRFSGHQFPNYSSELNVNALLLGDSALYLCASSFLPSGRTWETQYFGPGTRLLVL.

This clone occurred once. The chain uses TRBV19 and TRBJ1-5; D perhaps matches TRBD1 (6 bases). Germline assignment: CDR1 LNHDA and CDR2 SQIVND (reference sequence). V lost 2 bases, J lost 6 bases, and 14 bases lay in between. This CDR3 is built from 15 residues. The CDR3 is CASSITGRGGQPQHF. The CDR3 region has the DNA TGTGCCAGTAGTATAACAGGGAGAGGGGGTCAGCCCCAGCATTTT.

The chain uses TRBV25-1 and TRBJ2-4; D is unclear. Germline CDR1 MGHDK, CDR2 SYGVNS. There are 14 residues in the CDR3. Between the trimmed V and J ends, which lost 1 base and 1 base, there was a span of 5 bases. The CDR3 is CASSEWDAKNIQYF. CDR3 nucleotide sequence: TGTGCCAGCAGTGAATGGGATGCCAAAAACATTCAGTACTTC.

This clone was observed once. The chain has TRBV29-1 and TRBJ2-2; a weak D match, TRBD1 (5 bases). The germline gives CDR1 SQVTM, CDR2 ANQGSEA. The CDR3 covers 14 residues. Deletions cut 1 base from V and 6 bases from J, with 12 bases between. The CDR3 bases are TGCAGCGTTGAAGGCAGGGAACTTGCCGGGGAGCTGTTTTTT. Translated: CSVEGRELAGELFF.

CDR3 nucleotides: TGTGCCAGCAGCGTAGGTGGCGGGAGCGAGCAGTACTTC. Its translation: CASSVGGGSEQYF. The chain is built from TRBV9 and TRBJ2-7; 7 bases map to TRBD2. The V and J ends lost 0 bases and 6 bases, in that order; junction bases with no gene match: 3. Germline V lookup: CDR1 SGDLS, CDR2 YYNGEE. The CDR3 sequence is 13 residues long. The full variable domain, rest sourced from reference TRBV9 and TRBJ2-7, is DSGVTQTPKHLITATGQRVTLRCSPRSGDLSVYWYQQSLDQGLQFLIQYYNGEERAKGNILERFSAQQFPDLHSELNLSSLELGDSALYFCASSVGGGSEQYFGPGTRLTVT.

The chain has TRBV6-6 and TRBJ2-7; weak D call: TRBD1 (5 bases). The germline V gene encodes CDR1 MNHNY and CDR2 SVGAGI (reference sequence). V was trimmed by 8 bases and J by 3 bases, leaving 20 bases between them. The length of the CDR3 is 15 residues. The CDR3 bases are TGTGCCAGCGGGGCCGTCGGGCGTGGCTTCTACGAGCAGTACTTC. Amino acids: CASGAVGRGFYEQYF.

The rearrangement joins TRBV19 to TRBJ2-1; 8 nucleotides match TRBD2. Germline lookup yields CDR1 LNHDA and CDR2 SQIVND (reference sequence). With 1 base clipped from V and 7 bases from J, the junction kept 6 bases outside the gene matches. CDR3 length: 15 amino acids. The CDR3 DNA sequence: TGTGCCAGTAGTATAGCTCTAGCGGGTTTAAATGAGCAGTTCTTC. Translation gives CASSIALAGLNEQFF.

This chain's CDR3 is CASVTRMLNEQYF. The CDR3 coding sequence is TGTGCCAGCGTTACACGGATGCTGAACGAGCAGTACTTC. The rearrangement links TRBV2 to TRBJ2-7; D remains ambiguous. Germline loops: CDR1 SNHLY, CDR2 FYNNEI. Trimming left V 8 bases short and J 5 bases short, with 16 bases between. The CDR3 has 13 amino acids.

V and J are TRBV14 and TRBJ2-1; D ambiguous. The CDR3 is 17 residues long. Germline V lookup: CDR1 SGHDN, CDR2 FVKESK. V was clipped by 1 base and J by 4 bases, with 17 bases between them. In nucleotides, the CDR3 is TGTGCCAGCAGCCAAGCCTCTTTTAGGACGGTTTACAATGAGCAGTTCTTC. The encoded protein is CASSQASFRTVYNEQFF.

The rearrangement uses TRBV5-6 and TRBJ2-1, with D unclear. Trimming took 4 bases from V and 1 from J, leaving 18 bases between them. This CDR3 is 17 amino acids long. Germline-derived CDR1 and CDR2 are SGHDT and YYEEEE. The CDR3 nucleotides read TGTGCCAGCAGCCAGAGGACCAGCGACCCTTCCTACAATGAGCAGTTCTTC. This gives the protein CASSQRTSDPSYNEQFF.

The chain has TRBV6-5 and TRBJ2-1; D is perhaps TRBD1 (6 bases). With 8 bases removed from V and 4 bases from J, the gap between germline ends came to 15 bases. This CDR3 region has 14 residues. Germline V gene lookup returns CDR1 MNHEY and CDR2 SVGAGI. CDR3 sequence (DNA): TGTGCCAGCGGGTGGACAGCCCTTTACAATGAGCAGTTCTTC. Translation: CASGWTALYNEQFF.

The chain is built from TRBV20-1 and TRBJ2-7; no definite D call. The length of the CDR3 is 11 residues. CDR1 DFQATT and CDR2 SNEGSKA come from the germline V gene (reference sequence). Trimming took 0 bases from V and 3 from J, leaving 3 bases between them. The CDR3 is CSAREVYEQYF. The CDR3 nucleotides are TGCAGTGCTAGAGAAGTCTACGAGCAGTACTTC.

This clone was recorded only once. This rearrangement joins TRBV7-5 to TRBJ2-1; the table gives TRBD2 as D, unverified against the DNA. TRBV7-5 is a known pseudogene. This CDR3 comprises 18 residues. CDR3 sequence: CVRSLVLAGRAFLCEQFF. The DNA of the CDR3 is TGTGTCAGAAGCTTAGTTCTTGCCGGGAGGGCCTTTCTTTGTGAGCAGTTCTTC.

This clone has just a few counts. The chain links TRBV19 to TRBJ1-1, with D possibly being TRBD1 (6 bases). The length of the CDR3 is 11 residues. Looked up from germline, CDR1 is LNHDA and CDR2 is SQIVND (reference sequence). The CDR3 reads CARTANTEAFF. The CDR3 DNA reads TGTGCACGGACAGCGAACACTGAAGCTTTCTTT. The full variable domain, completed using reference TRBV19 and TRBJ1-1, is DGGITQSPKYLFRKEGQNVTLSCEQNLNHDAMYWYRQDPGQGLRLIYYSQIVNDFQKGDIAEGYSVSREKKESFPLTVTSAQKNPTAFYLCARTANTEAFFGQGTRLTVV.

The chain couples TRBV11-2 to TRBJ2-5; 8 bases are shared with TRBD2. Germline V lookup: CDR1 SGHAT, CDR2 FQNNGV. Trimming at V came to 5 bases and at J to 5 bases, leaving 7 bases not matched to a gene. The CDR3 contains 14 residues. Here the CDR3 reads CASSEAGVDETQYF. The CDR3 region has the DNA TGTGCCAGCAGCGAAGCGGGAGTTGACGAGACCCAGTACTTC. The full variable domain, completed using reference TRBV11-2 and TRBJ2-5, is EAGVAQSPRYKIIEKRQSVAFWCNPISGHATLYWYQQILGQGPKLLIQFQNNGVVDDSQLPKDRFSAERLKGVDSTLKIQPAKLEDSAVYLCASSEAGVDETQYFGPGTRLLVL.

The V gene is TRBV6-4, the J gene TRBJ2-1; the match to TRBD2 covers 9 bases. Germline CDR1 is MRHNA and CDR2 is SNTAGT. The ends lost 3 bases at V and 7 bases at J; junction bases unmatched: 10. The CDR3 covers 16 residues. The CDR3 DNA follows: TGTGCCAGCAGTGATTTTTTAGCGGGAGATCTAAATGAGCAGTTCTTC. This codes for CASSDFLAGDLNEQFF.